This T cell receptor beta chain was sequenced in a study of shared clonotypes between healthy human individuals. Study overall: Used for every donor were three CD4 naive, three CD4 memory, two CD8 naive and one CD8 memory plate.

Study-wide results and caveats: Across a handful of donors, naive CD4 shared around 5.1%, naive CD8 more than 3%, memory CD4 2.3%, memory CD8 roughly 0.37%. Clonotype sharing among the donors was expected to vary with sequencing depth.

Of note for this clone: Its antigen is still unknown. At one of its ends the junction is not consistent with the germline gene, which may arise from a read error.

Only in-frame clones appear in the TCRdb table, and some are missing; sequencing was by immunoSEQ multiplex PCR. The table lists around 2.5 million clones, 93% of them singletons, with roughly 0.36% in the top ten. The CDR3 contains 13 residues. Germline-derived CDR1 and CDR2 are SGHRS and YFSETQ. The J gene is TRBJ1-2, the V gene TRBV5-1; 8 nucleotides agree with TRBD1. This receptor was identified in a young man in good health. Some clones in this sample may be carry-over from other donors' samples. Material for sequencing was naive CD4+ T cells from PBMCs. Indicated subset: CD45RA+ positively selected. The CDR3 reads CASSLVGDRPTQF. The CDR3 bases are TGCGCCAGCAGCTTGGTGGGGGACAGGCCCACCCAGTTC.